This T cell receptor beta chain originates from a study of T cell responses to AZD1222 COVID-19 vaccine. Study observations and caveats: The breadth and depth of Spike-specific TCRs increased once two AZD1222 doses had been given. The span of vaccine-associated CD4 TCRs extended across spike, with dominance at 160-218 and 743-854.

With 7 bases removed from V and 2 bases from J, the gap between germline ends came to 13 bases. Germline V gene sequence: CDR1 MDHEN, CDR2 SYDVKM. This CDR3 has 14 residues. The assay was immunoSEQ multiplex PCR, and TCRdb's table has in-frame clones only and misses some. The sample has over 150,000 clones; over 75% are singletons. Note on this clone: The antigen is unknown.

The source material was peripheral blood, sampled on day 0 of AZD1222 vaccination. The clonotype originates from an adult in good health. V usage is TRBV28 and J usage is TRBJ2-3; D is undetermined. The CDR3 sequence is CASKDGPDTDTQYF. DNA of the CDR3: TGTGCCAGCAAGGACGGCCCGGACACAGATACGCAGTATTTT.